A single sample is the source of the 17 T cell receptor beta chains below, sequenced in a study of shared clonotypes between healthy human individuals. Generated by immunoSEQ multiplex PCR, the TCRdb table keeps only in-frame clones and is missing some. The repertoire holds roughly 2 million clones, with 95% as singletons. Sequenced material: naive CD4+ T cells sorted from blood. Subset in this sample: CD45RA+ positively selected. The receptors were sampled from a man in his late teens or twenties in good health.

J is TRBJ1-2 and V is TRBV20-1; D gene unclear. Trimming shortened V by 3 bases and J by 8 bases, and 7 bases separated the two germline ends. The CDR3 totals 10 residues. Germline CDR1 DFQATT, CDR2 SNEGSKA (reference sequence). CDR3: CSASSAGYTF. The CDR3 DNA sequence: TGCAGTGCTAGTTCCGCCGGCTACACCTTC.

V usage is TRBV7-9 and J usage is TRBJ1-1, with unresolved D. The V end lost 1 base, the J end lost 3 bases, and 6 bases lay between the germline ends. CDR3 length: 13 residues. Germline V gene lookup returns CDR1 SEHNR and CDR2 FQNEAQ (reference sequence). The CDR3 is CASSLERYTEAFF. The CDR3 coding sequence is TGTGCCAGCAGCTTAGAGCGATACACTGAAGCTTTCTTT.

In the case of this clone: Distinct nucleotide sequences in the sample also encode this CDR3. V and J are TRBV30 and TRBJ2-1; TRBD1 aligns across 7 bases. The ends lost 0 bases at V and 3 bases at J; junction bases unmatched: 5. The CDR3 length is 15 residues. Germline V gives CDR1 GTSNPN, CDR2 SVGIG (reference sequence). CDR3 bases: TGTGCCTGGAGTGTAAGGGCAGGGGGCTACAATGAGCAGTTCTTC. Protein: CAWSVRAGGYNEQFF.

The gene calls are TRBV5-1 and TRBJ2-3; perhaps TRBD1 as D (5 bases). Trimming left V 4 bases short and J 6 bases short, with 21 bases between. This CDR3 has 16 residues. Per germline, CDR1 SGHRS and CDR2 YFSETQ. CDR3 nucleotides: TGCGCCAGCAGCCAAGGACACCCTCGTGTACAGGATACGCAGTATTTT. It encodes CASSQGHPRVQDTQYF.

The rearrangement joins TRBV30 to TRBJ2-1, with TRBD2 matching 8 bases. With V trimmed by 3 bases and J by 3 bases, 1 base remained unmatched. Germline V gives CDR1 GTSNPN, CDR2 SVGIG (reference sequence). The CDR3 spans 13 residues. CDR3 DNA: TGTGCCTGGAGAGGGACTAGCTACAATGAGCAGTTCTTC. It codes for CAWRGTSYNEQFF.

About this clone: Other nucleotide sequences in the sample specify the same CDR3. CDR3 bases: TGTGCCAGCAGTTACTCACCGGGCTCTGGGGCCAACGTCCTGACTTTC. Its protein product is CASSYSPGSGANVLTF. This chain uses TRBV6-5 with TRBJ2-6; D is unresolved. The V end was cut by 0 bases, the J end by 0 bases, with 6 bases between. The length of the CDR3 is 16 residues. The germline gives CDR1 MNHEY, CDR2 SVGAGI.

The rearrangement joins TRBV11-2 to TRBJ2-4, with D maybe TRBD1 (6 bases). CDR1 is SGHAT, CDR2 FQNNGV, per germline. The CDR3 has 15 residues. The germline V and J ends were trimmed by 5 bases and 0 bases, with 11 bases remaining between them. CDR3: CASSTYRAAKNIQYF. CDR3 sequence (DNA): TGTGCCAGCAGCACCTACAGGGCAGCCAAAAACATTCAGTACTTC.

This clone was seen only once. J is TRBJ2-5 and V is TRBV19; the D is unclear. V was cut by 7 bases and J by 0 bases, with 9 bases left in between. Germline loops: CDR1 LNHDA, CDR2 SQIVND (reference sequence). CDR3 length equals 13 residues. The CDR3 region is CASTAPNQETQYF. CDR3 DNA: TGTGCCAGTACGGCACCGAACCAAGAGACCCAGTACTTC.

This chain joins TRBV19 and TRBJ2-1; perhaps TRBD2 as D (6 bases). V was clipped by 4 bases and J by 6 bases, with 16 bases between them. The CDR3 covers 15 residues. Germline V gene sequence: CDR1 LNHDA, CDR2 SQIVND (reference sequence). CDR3 DNA: TGTGCCAGTAGTAGACTAGGGTTTATTATCAATGAGCAGTTCTTC. It is translated as CASSRLGFIINEQFF.

The V gene is TRBV2, the J gene TRBJ1-1, with no clear D. Germline assignment: CDR1 SNHLY and CDR2 FYNNEI. The CDR3 has 15 amino acids. V dropped 4 bases and J dropped 1 base, with 13 bases sitting between them. The CDR3 coding sequence is TGTGCCAGCAGTGCTCGGACCAGCCAGAACACTGAAGCTTTCTTT. Translating it yields CASSARTSQNTEAFF.

This chain uses TRBV6-4 with TRBJ2-7; D remains unclear. Trimming pared 0 bases from V and 5 bases from J, leaving 23 bases between. Germline V gene data show CDR1 as MRHNA and CDR2 as SNTAGT. CDR3 length equals 18 residues. The CDR3 coding sequence is TGTGCCAGCAGTGACTCTCGAATGGCAGCTGTGCTCTCGGACGAGCAGTACTTC. This sequence encodes CASSDSRMAAVLSDEQYF.

The chain links TRBV7-2 to TRBJ1-2; 11 nucleotides match TRBD1. This CDR3 contains 16 residues. Trimming removed 5 bases from V and 7 bases from J; junction bases left unmatched: 12. Germline V CDR1 and CDR2: SGHTA, FQGNSA. This CDR3 is CASSPDSGQGAFGYTF. CDR3 bases: TGTGCCAGCAGCCCAGACTCCGGACAGGGGGCATTTGGCTACACCTTC.

The V gene is TRBV19, the J gene TRBJ2-7; 8 bases match TRBD1. The CDR3 sequence is 15 residues long. The ends lost 6 bases at V and 0 bases at J; junction bases unmatched: 7. From germline, CDR1 is LNHDA and CDR2 SQIVND (reference sequence). The CDR3 reads CASSDQGASSYEQYF. The CDR3, as DNA: TGTGCCAGTAGCGACCAGGGGGCCAGCTCCTACGAGCAGTACTTC.

The chain links TRBV30 to TRBJ2-1; D possibly corresponds to TRBD2 (5 bases). Germline V CDR1 and CDR2: GTSNPN, SVGIG (reference sequence). V gave up 2 bases and J gave up 0 bases, with 8 bases separating them. CDR3 size: 14 residues. DNA of the CDR3: TGTGCCTGGAGTTCGGGGAGCTCCTACAATGAGCAGTTCTTC. Translation: CAWSSGSSYNEQFF.

The chain recombines TRBV30 with TRBJ2-2, with D unclear. The CDR3 extends over 15 amino acids. V lost 2 bases to trimming and J lost 1 base, with 11 bases between them. The germline CDR1 and CDR2 sequences are GTSNPN and SVGIG (reference sequence). CDR3 in amino acids: CAWSPWTGNTGELFF. CDR3 DNA: TGTGCCTGGAGTCCGTGGACGGGGAACACCGGGGAGCTGTTTTTT.

The chain combines TRBV19 with TRBJ1-2; 7 bases agree with TRBD1. In germline, CDR1 is LNHDA, CDR2 SQIVND (reference sequence). The CDR3 has 12 residues. V shed 1 base and J 8 bases; nucleotides not matched to a gene: 1. The CDR3 sequence is CASSIGGGGYTF. Written as DNA, the CDR3 is TGTGCCAGTAGTATAGGAGGGGGCGGCTACACCTTC.

This chain connects TRBV2 to TRBJ1-2; tentative D call: TRBD1 (6 bases). The CDR3 sequence is 14 residues long. Per germline, CDR1 SNHLY and CDR2 FYNNEI. V lost 6 bases and J 4 bases, leaving 15 bases between the germline ends. The CDR3 DNA follows: TGTGCCAGCAGCGCCACAGGGATCGGCTATGGCTACACCTTC. It encodes CASSATGIGYGYTF.